This entry lists 9 T cell receptor beta chains sequenced from one sample in a study of blood T cell repertoires in COVID-19. The assay was immunoSEQ multiplex PCR, and TCRdb's table has in-frame clones only and misses some. The sample includes 150,000 to 200,000 clones, roughly 83% of them seen just once. The sample consisted of PBMCs or T cells enriched from blood (not recorded which). These receptors all stem from a woman aged 60-70 years who had recovered from COVID-19.

This chain connects TRBV5-1 to TRBJ1-3; TRBD1 aligns across 8 bases. Germline CDR1 SGHRS, CDR2 YFSETQ. J gave up 4 bases and V 3 bases, and 6 bases lay outside the gene matches. The CDR3 is 15 residues long. The CDR3 coding sequence is TGCGCCAGCAGCTGGGGGACAGGCCCAGGAAACACCATATATTTT. Translated: CASSWGTGPGNTIYF.

The gene calls are TRBV5-1 and TRBJ2-3, with TRBD1 matching over 9 bases. CDR3 length: 13 amino acids. Germline CDR1 is SGHRS and CDR2 is YFSETQ. J lost 10 bases, V lost 0 bases, and 3 bases had no gene match. The CDR3 here is CASSLVGQGSQYF. The CDR3 region has the DNA TGCGCCAGCAGCTTGGTGGGACAGGGATCGCAGTATTTT.

This sequence joins TRBV30 and TRBJ2-1, with a weak D call TRBD2 (5 bases). From germline, CDR1 is GTSNPN and CDR2 SVGIG (reference sequence). The CDR3 spans 14 residues. The ends were cut back, 7 bases at V and 6 bases at J, with 19 bases in the middle. In DNA, the CDR3 is TGTGCCTCATCGGCTAGCCCTGGGTCCAATGAGCAGTTCTTC. Translating gives CASSASPGSNEQFF.

The V call is TRBV4-1, the J call TRBJ1-2; possible D gene TRBD1, 6 bases. The V end lost 3 bases, the J end lost 12 bases, and 11 bases lay between the germline ends. Germline-derived CDR1 and CDR2 are MGHRA and YSYEKL. There are 11 residues in the CDR3. The CDR3 here is CASSQMGTNTF. In DNA form, the CDR3 reads TGCGCCAGCAGCCAGATGGGGACAAACACCTTC.

The chain links TRBV4-1 to TRBJ2-7, with 8 bases matching TRBD2. The CDR3 runs 16 residues. V was pared by 6 bases and J by 0 bases, with 10 bases of the junction left unmatched. In germline, CDR1 is MGHRA, CDR2 YSYEKL. For the CDR3, the DNA is TGCGCCAGCAGTCGTGACATAACTAGCGGCTCCTACGAGCAGTACTTC. Its translation: CASSRDITSGSYEQYF.

Written as DNA, the CDR3 is TGTGCCAGCTCACCCACACTGACAGGGAGCGCAGATACGCAGTATTTT. Residues: CASSPTLTGSADTQYF. The chain combines TRBV27 with TRBJ2-3, with 7 positions matching TRBD1. Germline V gene sequence: CDR1 MNHEY, CDR2 SMNVEV (reference sequence). The CDR3 consists of 16 residues. The V gene end was trimmed by 8 bases and the J gene end by 4 bases; junction bases not matched to a gene: 15.

The chain is built from TRBV7-9 and TRBJ2-3; D not resolved. Trimming stripped 1 base from V and 5 bases from J, with 10 bases between. Germline V gene lookup returns CDR1 SEHNR and CDR2 FQNEAQ (reference sequence). This CDR3 comprises 14 residues. The CDR3, as DNA: TGTGCCAGCAGCTTAGGACTGGATAAAGATACGCAGTATTTT. It is translated as CASSLGLDKDTQYF.

The rearrangement joins TRBV7-2 to TRBJ2-1, with 8 bases fitting TRBD1. The CDR3 has 16 amino acids. V shed 2 bases, J shed 8 bases, and the junction held 11 bases outside the gene matches. Germline lookup yields CDR1 SGHTA and CDR2 FQGNSA. In DNA form, the CDR3 reads TGTGCCAGCAGCTTACTCGCAGGGACAGGTCTCCATGAGCAGTTCTTC. Translating it yields CASSLLAGTGLHEQFF.

The chain has TRBV4-1 and TRBJ1-1; D unclear. Deletions cut 1 base from V and 2 bases from J, with 5 bases between. This CDR3 is 13 amino acids long. Per the germline V gene, CDR1 is MGHRA and CDR2 is YSYEKL. The CDR3 DNA reads as TGCGCCAGCAGCCAAGGGCCTAACACTGAAGCTTTCTTT. As protein: CASSQGPNTEAFF.